What follows are 32 T cell receptor beta chains derived from one specimen sequenced in a study of blood T cells in healthy people across ages. The second PCR ran roughly 7 to 11 cycles with a sample-barcoded 5' primer and J-beta primers. TCRdb redid the calling of the 5' RACE reads with MiXCR, one entry per CDR3 protein. The sample records about 780,000 distinct CDR3 sequences, around 24% being singletons. A further study also used this sample, focusing on T cells of mothers and their children.

Sample: blood. The receptors come from a boy aged 5 to 17 in good health.

This clonotype was seen a handful of times. The chain is built from TRBV5-1 and TRBJ2-3, with D perhaps matching TRBD1 (6 bases). Deletions cut 5 bases from V and 4 bases from J, with 11 bases between. The CDR3 contains 13 residues. CDR1 and CDR2 (germline): SGHRS, YFSETQ. CDR3 DNA: TGCGCCAGCAGGCACAACAGGGCAGATACGCAGTATTTT. Amino acid sequence: CASRHNRADTQYF.

This clonotype was found a few times. This chain connects TRBV20-1 to TRBJ2-7; TRBD1 agrees at 7 bases. CDR3 length equals 13 residues. J was trimmed by 7 bases and V by 8 bases; bases with no gene match: 14. Germline CDR1 reads DFQATT; CDR2 reads SNEGSKA (reference sequence). The CDR3: CSPLARGGWEQYF. The CDR3 DNA reads TGCAGTCCTTTAGCACGAGGGGGCTGGGAGCAGTACTTC.

This clonotype was found a few times. The chain couples TRBV5-1 to TRBJ1-1, with D hard to call. V shed 1 base and J shed 4 bases, with 11 bases lying between them. The CDR3 loop spans 14 amino acids. Germline assignment: CDR1 SGHRS and CDR2 YFSETQ. DNA for the CDR3: TGCGCCAGCAGCTTGCATTCTGGAGGCACTGAAGCTTTCTTT. It encodes CASSLHSGGTEAFF.

This clonotype was seen only a few times. V gene TRBV7-3 combines with J gene TRBJ1-1; 10 nucleotides align to TRBD1. Germline V gene lookup returns CDR1 SGHTA and CDR2 FQGTGA. The V gene end was trimmed by 5 bases and the J gene end by 5 bases; junction bases not matched to a gene: 5. This CDR3 is 14 amino acids long. The CDR3 nucleotides are TGTGCCAGCAGCGCCCGGGACAGGGGAACTGAAGCTTTCTTT. Translating it yields CASSARDRGTEAFF.

V is TRBV28 and J is TRBJ2-7, with TRBD2 matching over 9 bases. V was clipped by 7 bases and J by 4 bases; unmatched bases: 8. The CDR3 sequence is 14 residues long. Germline values: CDR1 MDHEN, CDR2 SYDVKM. The CDR3 DNA follows: TGTGCCAGCATTCGCGGGGGGGAGGTTTACGAGCAGTACTTC. Protein: CASIRGGEVYEQYF. The full variable domain, with the rest looked up from reference TRBV28 and TRBJ2-7, is DVKVTQSSRYLVKRTGEKVFLECVQDMDHENMFWYRQDPGLGLRLIYFSYDVKMKEKGDIPEGYSVSREKKERFSLILESASTNQTSMYLCASIRGGEVYEQYFGPGTRLTVT.

This clonotype was seen at least ten times. CDR3 nucleotide sequence: TGTGCCAGCAGCTTAGGGGAGGCGGAGACCCAGTACTTC. Its translation: CASSLGEAETQYF. The chain links TRBV7-6 to TRBJ2-5, with D maybe TRBD2 (6 bases). CDR1 is SGHVS, CDR2 FNYEAQ, per germline. CDR3 length: 13 amino acids. V lost 1 base to trimming and J lost 5 bases, with 8 bases between them. The whole variable domain, filled in from reference TRBV7-6 and TRBJ2-5, reads GAGVSQSPRYKVTKRGQDVALRCDPISGHVSLYWYRQALGQGPEFLTYFNYEAQQDKSGLPNDRFSAERPEGSISTLTIQRTEQRDSAMYRCASSLGEAETQYFGPGTRLLVL.

The CDR3 DNA follows: TGTGCCAGCTCGGGTCGCCCGGACTCCTATGGCTACACCTTC. This encodes CASSGRPDSYGYTF. This sequence joins TRBV2 and TRBJ1-2; D unresolved. This CDR3 comprises 14 residues. The ends were cut back, 8 bases at V and 4 bases at J, with 17 bases in the middle. Germline assignment: CDR1 SNHLY and CDR2 FYNNEI.

This rearrangement joins TRBV7-8 to TRBJ2-6; D is unclear. There are 16 residues in the CDR3. Germline CDR1 and CDR2: SGHVS and FQNEAQ. Trimming pared 1 base from V and 2 bases from J, leaving 9 bases between. This CDR3 is CASSLGYGPGANVLTF. CDR3 nucleotide sequence: TGTGCCAGCAGCTTAGGATACGGGCCTGGGGCCAACGTCCTGACTTTC.

The V call is TRBV5-1, the J call TRBJ1-6, with a tentative D call TRBD1 (5 bases). The CDR3 is 15 amino acids. V lost 0 bases, J lost 11 bases, and 15 bases lay in between. Germline V lookup: CDR1 SGHRS, CDR2 YFSETQ. The DNA for the CDR3 is TGCGCCAGCAGCTTGGGGGAACAGGACGGCCCACCCCTCCACTTT. Its translation is CASSLGEQDGPPLHF.

The table lists this clonotype with a few counts. The chain combines TRBV7-9 with TRBJ1-1; possibly TRBD1 for D (5 bases). The CDR3 loop spans 13 amino acids. V was clipped by 5 bases and J by 3 bases, with 10 bases between them. From germline, CDR1 is SEHNR and CDR2 FQNEAQ (reference sequence). The CDR3 DNA is TGTGCCAGCAGCCCTGGACACTACACTGAAGCTTTCTTT. Translated: CASSPGHYTEAFF. Full variable domain (outside the CDR3, taken from reference TRBV7-9 and TRBJ1-1): DTGVSQNPRHKITKRGQNVTFRCDPISEHNRLYWYRQTLGQGPEFLTYFQNEAQLEKSRLLSDRFSAERPKGSFSTLEIQRTEQGDSAMYLCASSPGHYTEAFFGQGTRLTVV.

The gene calls are TRBV12-3 or TRBV12-4 and TRBJ1-4; TRBD1 agrees at 9 bases. CDR3 length equals 16 residues. V shed 1 base and J 7 bases; nucleotides not matched to a gene: 7. The CDR3 region has the DNA TGTGCCAGCAGTTTAGGGACAGGGGTAGGGATTGAAAAACTGTTTTTT. Its translation: CASSLGTGVGIEKLFF.

The genes are TRBV6-1 and TRBJ2-4; 8 bases fit TRBD1. The CDR3 is made up of 16 amino acids. Per the germline V gene, CDR1 is MNHNS and CDR2 is SASEGT. V was pared by 1 base and J by 1 base, with 3 bases of the junction left unmatched. The CDR3 spells CASSEGGQGAKNIQYF. Here the CDR3 DNA reads TGTGCCAGCAGTGAAGGAGGACAGGGTGCCAAAAACATTCAGTACTTC.

The CDR3, as DNA: TGCGCCAGCACCCGAGGAGCTCACACAGATACGCAGTATTTT. Protein: CASTRGAHTDTQYF. J is TRBJ2-3 and V is TRBV5-1, with D hard to call. The length of the CDR3 is 14 residues. V was shortened by 6 bases and J by 2 bases, with 13 bases between the two germline ends. Germline V lookup: CDR1 SGHRS, CDR2 YFSETQ.

The J gene is TRBJ2-7, the V gene TRBV5-1, with a possible D match to TRBD2 (5 bases). CDR3 length equals 14 residues. Trimming cost V 6 bases and J 7 bases, with 20 bases left between them. Germline CDR1 SGHRS, CDR2 YFSETQ. CDR3 DNA: TGCGCCAGCACCCACCTCGGGGAGCTGAGGGAGCAGTACTTC. It codes for CASTHLGELREQYF.

This chain uses TRBV10-3 with TRBJ2-3; the D gene is possibly TRBD1 (7 bases). The CDR3 loop spans 12 amino acids. V was clipped by 10 bases and J by 6 bases, with 14 bases between them. CDR1 is ENHRY, CDR2 SYGVKD, per germline. This CDR3 reads CATGGGPDTQYF. In DNA, the CDR3 is TGTGCCACTGGAGGGGGCCCCGATACGCAGTATTTT.

The sample holds a few counts of this clonotype. This rearrangement joins TRBV28 to TRBJ1-1, with D unclear. This CDR3 has 16 residues. Deletions cut 5 bases from V and 0 bases from J, with 16 bases between. CDR1 MDHEN and CDR2 SYDVKM come from the germline V gene. CDR3 nucleotides: TGTGCCAGCAGTATCCGTGGAGGGAAGTTGAACACTGAAGCTTTCTTT. This encodes CASSIRGGKLNTEAFF.

This clonotype has only a few counts. V is TRBV6-1 and J is TRBJ2-7; 8 nucleotides line up with TRBD2. The CDR3 loop spans 15 amino acids. V trimming: 8 bases; J trimming: 3 bases; junction bases outside the gene matches: 12. The germline V gene encodes CDR1 MNHNS and CDR2 SASEGT. The CDR3 DNA reads TGTGCCAGCGATACCCTTTATCTAGCGGGCTACGAGCAGTACTTC. It specifies CASDTLYLAGYEQYF.

The chain has TRBV5-1 and TRBJ2-3; TRBD2 agrees at 12 bases. CDR1 is SGHRS and CDR2 is YFSETQ in the germline V gene. With 1 base clipped from V and 5 bases from J, the junction kept 2 bases outside the gene matches. The CDR3 length is 15 residues. In DNA, the CDR3 is TGCGCCAGCAGCTTGTTACTAGCGGGGGGAGATACGCAGTATTTT. It yields the protein CASSLLLAGGDTQYF.

This clonotype came up a few times. The V call is TRBV29-1, the J call TRBJ2-7; D not certain. This CDR3 is 12 amino acids long. Germline assignment: CDR1 SQVTM and CDR2 ANQGSEA. V was cut by 5 bases and J by 5 bases, with 13 bases left in between. In nucleotides, the CDR3 is TGCAGCGTTTCCGGGCCCCAGGACGAGCAGTACTTC. Translated: CSVSGPQDEQYF.

In this sample, this clonotype turned up a few times. V usage is TRBV21-1 and J usage is TRBJ2-1; the tabulated D call, TRBD2, remains unverified against the DNA. TRBV21-1 is deemed a pseudogene. This CDR3 contains 18 residues. The CDR3 region is CASSKVISGGSSYNEQFF. The DNA for the CDR3 is TGTGCCAGCAGCAAAGTGATTAGCGGGGGGAGCTCCTACAATGAGCAGTTCTTC.

The gene calls are TRBV19 and TRBJ1-1; tentative D call: TRBD1 (5 bases). The CDR3 is 13 amino acids. Germline V gives CDR1 LNHDA, CDR2 SQIVND (reference sequence). Trimming removed 10 bases from V and 4 bases from J, with 16 bases in between. CDR3 sequence: CATRDGAVTEAFF. As DNA, the CDR3 is TGTGCCACCAGGGACGGGGCGGTCACTGAAGCTTTCTTT.

This clonotype was seen only a few times. The chain is built from TRBV5-1 and TRBJ2-1, with D perhaps TRBD1 (6 bases). The length of the CDR3 is 16 residues. In germline, CDR1 is SGHRS, CDR2 YFSETQ. Trimming left V 1 base short and J 2 bases short, with 13 bases between. In DNA, the CDR3 is TGCGCCAGCAGCTTGCAAGCCGGGACAACCTACAATGAGCAGTTCTTC. Residues: CASSLQAGTTYNEQFF.

The chain joins TRBV6-6 to TRBJ2-3; the D gene is possibly TRBD1 (6 bases). This CDR3 is built from 16 residues. Trimming took 6 bases from V and 0 from J, leaving 16 bases between them. In germline, CDR1 is MNHNY, CDR2 SVGAGI (reference sequence). Written as DNA, the CDR3 is TGTGCCAGCAGGACAGGAGCCTTTACTAGCACAGATACGCAGTATTTT. Its translation: CASRTGAFTSTDTQYF.

The chain is built from TRBV6-1 and TRBJ2-5; D is unclear. The DNA end favors TRBJ2-7, so the J call may be wrong. Germline values: CDR1 MNHNS, CDR2 SASEGT. The CDR3 covers 12 residues. The CDR3 DNA reads TGTGCCAGCAGGGAATTACCCTGCGAGCAGTACTTC. Amino acid sequence: CASRELPCEQYF.

This clonotype has at least ten counts. In DNA, the CDR3 is TGCGCCAGCAGCTTGGGAGGGGCGGGTACTGAAGCTTTCTTT. Protein product: CASSLGGAGTEAFF. This chain connects TRBV5-1 to TRBJ1-1; perhaps TRBD1 as D (5 bases). In germline, CDR1 is SGHRS, CDR2 YFSETQ. The length of the CDR3 is 14 residues. Trimming took 0 bases from V and 5 from J, leaving 11 bases between them.

V and J are TRBV7-9 and TRBJ1-4; unclear D gene. This CDR3 region has 11 residues. Germline V CDR1 and CDR2: SEHNR, FQNEAQ (reference sequence). V was pared by 8 bases and J by 8 bases, with 9 bases between. The DNA of the CDR3 is TGTGCCAGCTCTGATAGGGAAAAACTGTTTTTT. Translation gives CASSDREKLFF.

There are many counts of this clonotype. J is TRBJ2-5 and V is TRBV12-3 or TRBV12-4; D is uncertain. The J call is in doubt because the DNA end fits TRBJ2-7 better. This CDR3 has 13 residues. Here the CDR3 reads CASSFSPGYEQYF. DNA for the CDR3: TGTGCCAGCAGTTTCAGTCCGGGCTACGAGCAGTACTTC.

This sequence joins TRBV6-4 and TRBJ2-5, with D uncertain. The ends were cut back, 3 bases at V and 3 bases at J, with 20 bases in the middle. This CDR3 contains 17 residues. From germline, CDR1 is MRHNA and CDR2 SNTAGT. CDR3 DNA sequence: TGTGCCAGCAGTGATCCAACTCGTGGCAGATGGAAAGAGACCCAGTACTTC. It codes for CASSDPTRGRWKETQYF.

The chain is built from TRBV11-1 and TRBJ2-7, with D unresolved. Germline V lookup: CDR1 SGHAT, CDR2 FQDESV (reference sequence). The CDR3 extends over 12 amino acids. The V gene lost 1 base and the J gene lost 5 bases, with 6 bases spanning the gap. CDR3 DNA: TGTGCCAGCAGCTTAGATTACCACGAGCAGTACTTC. Amino acid sequence: CASSLDYHEQYF. The entire variable domain, with the rest obtained from reference TRBV11-1 and TRBJ2-7, is as follows: EAEVAQSPRYKITEKSQAVAFWCDPISGHATLYWYRQILGQGPELLVQFQDESVVDDSQLPKDRFSAERLKGVDSTLKIQPAELGDSAMYLCASSLDYHEQYFGPGTRLTVT.

This sequence joins TRBV4-2 and TRBJ2-5; TRBD2 is a possible D gene (5 bases). Germline V gives CDR1 LGHNA, CDR2 YNFKEQ. Trimming removed 4 bases from V and 3 bases from J, with 18 bases in between. The CDR3 has 16 amino acids. The CDR3 DNA sequence: TGTGCCAGCAGCCCCCGGACGGGGAAGTCGAAAGAGACCCAGTACTTC. It is translated as CASSPRTGKSKETQYF.

The chain employs TRBV10-3 and TRBJ1-4, with TRBD1 identical over 7 bases. The germline CDR1 and CDR2 sequences are ENHRY and SYGVKD. J gave up 6 bases and V 10 bases, and 2 bases lay outside the gene matches. The CDR3 runs 11 residues. This CDR3 reads CATGQDEKLFF. The CDR3 DNA reads as TGTGCCACCGGACAGGATGAAAAACTGTTTTTT.

V gene TRBV5-1 combines with J gene TRBJ1-4; no definite D call. The germline gives CDR1 SGHRS, CDR2 YFSETQ. CDR3 length: 15 residues. Trimming took off 2 bases at V and 6 bases at J, with 14 bases between the two ends. As DNA, the CDR3 is TGCGCCAGCAGCTTAGTGGGAACGTTAGATGAAAAACTGTTTTTT. Protein sequence: CASSLVGTLDEKLFF.